This T cell receptor beta chain stems from a study of T cell responses to AZD1222 COVID-19 vaccine. Clones were sequenced by immunoSEQ multiplex PCR, and TCRdb holds only the in-frame ones, with some missing. The sample consists of 100,000 or so clones, 85% to 90% of them appearing once. Germline V lookup: CDR1 SEHNR, CDR2 FQNEAQ (reference sequence). V was clipped by 5 bases and J by 4 bases, with 18 bases between them. The CDR3 runs 16 residues. Source: peripheral blood, taken on day 0 of AZD1222 vaccination. The receptor was isolated from an adult in good health. The V and J genes are TRBV7-9 and TRBJ2-1, with D tentatively TRBD2 (5 bases). The CDR3 loop reads CASSPTLGGIYNEQFF. The CDR3 DNA reads TGTGCCAGCAGCCCCACGCTAGGAGGTATATACAATGAGCAGTTCTTC.